These 21 T cell receptor beta chains came from one sample sequenced in a study of T cells in Graves' hyperthyroidism and ophthalmopathy. The source material, RNA transcripts, was used to amplify TCR beta CDR3 regions. HTBI primers drove first-round RT-PCR of the TCR CDR3. TCRdb re-derived calls from the multiplex PCR reads in MiXCR, one entry per CDR3 protein. This table has a few hundred thousand distinct CDR3 sequences, 15% to 17% appearing once. What was sequenced was blood. These receptors all stem from a woman between 18 and 29 years old with Graves' hyperthyroidism that later progressed to Graves' ophthalmopathy.

The rearrangement joins TRBV5-1 to TRBJ2-1, with TRBD2 identical over 9 bases. Germline V gives CDR1 SGHRS, CDR2 YFSETQ. Trimming removed 4 bases from V and 1 base from J; junction bases left unmatched: 3. The CDR3 totals 15 residues. CDR3 in DNA: TGCGCCAGCAGCGAGCGGGAGGTGTCCTACAATGAGCAGTTCTTC. It specifies CASSEREVSYNEQFF.

With respect to this clonotype: With a much larger clone just one base away, this may be a read error. V is TRBV27 and J is TRBJ1-5; no definite D call. CDR3 length: 15 residues. Germline V lookup: CDR1 MNHEY, CDR2 SMNVEV (reference sequence). The germline V and J ends were trimmed by 5 bases and 3 bases, with 14 bases remaining between them. CDR3 DNA: TGTGCCAGCAGTCTCCGGGGAGCGAACAATCAGCCCCAGCATTTT. Residues: CASSLRGANNQPQHF.

This clonotype has ten or more counts. The rearrangement uses TRBV29-1 and TRBJ2-7; weak D call: TRBD2 (6 bases). The V end lost 4 bases, the J end lost 2 bases, and 9 bases lay between the germline ends. CDR1 and CDR2 from the germline V gene are SQVTM and ANQGSEA. The CDR3 loop spans 12 amino acids. The DNA of the CDR3 is TGCAGCGTTGTGGGGGGAGCCTACGAGCAGTACTTC. Its protein product is CSVVGGAYEQYF.

This clonotype occurred many times. The chain carries TRBV29-1 and TRBJ1-2, with 7 bases identical to TRBD1. The CDR3 covers 11 residues. Germline V lookup: CDR1 SQVTM, CDR2 ANQGSEA. V lost 6 bases and J lost 8; bases outside the gene matches: 6. Here the CDR3 DNA reads TGCAGCGTAGACAGGGTAATAGGCTACACCTTC. Its translation: CSVDRVIGYTF.

This clonotype was found many times. The V call is TRBV6-1, the J call TRBJ2-1; 9 positions match TRBD2. Losses at the gene ends were 7 bases for V and 6 bases for J; bases not matched to a gene: 4. The length of the CDR3 is 13 residues. CDR1 and CDR2 (germline): MNHNS, SASEGT. The chain's CDR3 is CASTTSGLNEQFF. CDR3 DNA sequence: TGTGCCAGCACGACTAGCGGCCTCAATGAGCAGTTCTTC.

This chain links TRBV4-3 with TRBJ2-6, with unresolved D. Germline V CDR1 and CDR2: LGHNA, YSLEER. The V gene lost 0 bases and the J gene lost 2 bases, with 14 bases spanning the gap. The CDR3 spans 18 residues. The CDR3 region is CASSQDFLNPPGANVLTF. As DNA, the CDR3 is TGCGCCAGCAGCCAAGATTTCTTAAACCCCCCTGGGGCCAACGTCCTGACTTTC.

Concerning this clonotype itself: This may stem from a read error, because a much larger clone lies one nucleotide away. The gene calls are TRBV28 and TRBJ2-3; TRBD2 is a possible D gene (5 bases). CDR3 length: 14 amino acids. Germline lookup yields CDR1 MDHEN and CDR2 SYDVKM. The V end lost 6 bases, the J end lost 4 bases, and 14 bases lay between the germline ends. The CDR3, as DNA: TGTGCCAGCAGCCCCACTAGTAGGGCAGATACGCAGTATTTT. Encoded protein: CASSPTSRADTQYF.

This clonotype occurred a few times. J is TRBJ1-1 and V is TRBV28; TRBD1 agrees at 8 bases. From germline, CDR1 is MDHEN and CDR2 SYDVKM. The CDR3 covers 16 residues. V lost 6 bases, J lost 1 base, and 10 bases stayed unmatched. In nucleotides, the CDR3 is TGTGCCAGCAGCTGGACAGGGAATGTTCAGAACACTGAAGCTTTCTTT. As protein: CASSWTGNVQNTEAFF.

This clonotype was seen repeatedly, ten times or more. CDR3 bases: TGTGCCAGCAGCGGGACATCTTATGGCTACACCTTC. This codes for CASSGTSYGYTF. This sequence joins TRBV7-9 and TRBJ1-2, with D maybe TRBD1 (6 bases). This CDR3 has 12 residues. V shed 5 bases and J shed 5 bases, with 9 bases lying between them. CDR1 SEHNR and CDR2 FQNEAQ come from the germline V gene (reference sequence). Variable domain in full (rest from reference TRBV7-9 and TRBJ1-2): DTGVSQNPRHKITKRGQNVTFRCDPISEHNRLYWYRQTLGQGPEFLTYFQNEAQLEKSRLLSDRFSAERPKGSFSTLEIQRTEQGDSAMYLCASSGTSYGYTFGSGTRLTVV.

V is TRBV19 and J is TRBJ2-2; a weak D match, TRBD1 (5 bases). The germline V gene has CDR1 LNHDA and CDR2 SQIVND (reference sequence). The CDR3 runs 15 residues. V was shortened by 3 bases and J by 6 bases, with 14 bases between the two germline ends. The CDR3 DNA follows: TGTGCCAGTAGTATCTTACTTCAGGGATCCGGGGAGCTGTTTTTT. Protein sequence: CASSILLQGSGELFF.

The V and J genes are TRBV19 and TRBJ1-4; D is uncertain. V gave up 3 bases and J gave up 0 bases, with 8 bases separating them. The CDR3 covers 15 residues. Germline lookup yields CDR1 LNHDA and CDR2 SQIVND (reference sequence). CDR3 in DNA: TGTGCCAGTAGTATCCCGGGAGCAACTAATGAAAAACTGTTTTTT. Translating it yields CASSIPGATNEKLFF.

CDR3 sequence reads: CAWSVRGQHTGELFF. The CDR3 nucleotides read TGTGCCTGGAGTGTAAGGGGACAGCACACCGGGGAGCTGTTTTTT. The genes are TRBV30 and TRBJ2-2; the match to TRBD1 covers 7 bases. The junction had 4 bases not matched to a gene; V was cut back by 0 bases and J by 3 bases. Germline CDR1 reads GTSNPN; CDR2 reads SVGIG (reference sequence). This CDR3 spans 15 amino acids.

This clonotype occurred a few times. The chain has TRBV27 and TRBJ2-7; 9 nucleotides line up with TRBD2. After removal of 6 bases from V and 1 base from J, the junction contained 7 bases not matched to a gene. This CDR3 spans 15 amino acids. Germline CDR1 reads MNHEY; CDR2 reads SMNVEV (reference sequence). The CDR3, as DNA: TGTGCCAGCAGGAGGGGGCGGGAGGGGTCCTACGAGCAGTACTTC. Encoded protein: CASRRGREGSYEQYF.

The sample holds many counts of this clonotype. The chain uses TRBV6-6 and TRBJ2-7, with D hard to call. Germline V gene lookup returns CDR1 MNHNY and CDR2 SVGAGI (reference sequence). Trimming cost V 2 bases and J 3 bases, with 17 bases left between them. CDR3 length equals 16 residues. The CDR3 loop reads CASSYGRRAAGYEQYF. CDR3 sequence (DNA): TGTGCCAGCAGTTACGGCCGCCGGGCTGCTGGCTACGAGCAGTACTTC.

This clonotype was detected a few times. This may arise from a read error, as a much more abundant clone is one base away. In this CDR3 the conserved last residue, phenylalanine or tryptophan, is missing, so a read error is likely. The CDR3, as DNA: TGTGCCAGCAAGACAGGGCCCAAGGGTGCGTACACCCTC. Translated: CASKTGPKGAYTL. The chain has TRBV2 and TRBJ1-2; 7 bases fit TRBD1. V gave up 7 bases and J gave up 11 bases; unmatched junction bases: 13. CDR1 and CDR2 (germline): SNHLY, FYNNEI. The CDR3 sequence is 13 residues long.

This clonotype was seen many times. The V call is TRBV28, the J call TRBJ2-7; maybe TRBD2 (6 bases). V lost 7 bases, J lost 4 bases, and 17 bases lay in between. The CDR3 has 14 amino acids. Germline CDR1 reads MDHEN; CDR2 reads SYDVKM. The CDR3: CASIQFWRGYEQYF. CDR3 bases: TGTGCCAGCATACAATTCTGGCGGGGATACGAGCAGTACTTC. The entire variable domain, with the rest obtained from reference TRBV28 and TRBJ2-7, is as follows: DVKVTQSSRYLVKRTGEKVFLECVQDMDHENMFWYRQDPGLGLRLIYFSYDVKMKEKGDIPEGYSVSREKKERFSLILESASTNQTSMYLCASIQFWRGYEQYFGPGTRLTVT.

This clonotype occurred a few times. The V gene is TRBV7-9, the J gene TRBJ2-1; the match to TRBD2 covers 11 bases. This CDR3 has 20 amino acids. With 2 bases clipped from V and 6 bases from J, the junction kept 18 bases outside the gene matches. Per the germline V gene, CDR1 is SEHNR and CDR2 is FQNEAQ (reference sequence). The CDR3, as DNA: TGTGCCAGCAGCTTATCTCGCCTAGCGGGAGGCCTGCATAGTGGCAATGAGCAGTTCTTC. This codes for CASSLSRLAGGLHSGNEQFF.

This clonotype was recorded at least ten times. This sequence joins TRBV20-1 and TRBJ1-1; D is perhaps TRBD1 (6 bases). In germline, CDR1 is DFQATT, CDR2 SNEGSKA (reference sequence). V was shortened by 5 bases and J by 0 bases, with 19 bases between the two germline ends. The CDR3 length is 16 residues. CDR3 residues: CSAGASRGVLNTEAFF. The DNA of the CDR3 is TGCAGTGCTGGAGCCTCGAGGGGGGTCCTGAACACTGAAGCTTTCTTT.

The V and J genes are TRBV20-1 and TRBJ2-3; TRBD1 agrees at 7 bases. Trimming removed 3 bases from V and 4 bases from J; junction bases left unmatched: 1. Germline V gene lookup returns CDR1 DFQATT and CDR2 SNEGSKA (reference sequence). The CDR3 has 12 residues. The CDR3 here is CSARQGADTQYF. CDR3 in DNA: TGCAGTGCTAGGCAGGGGGCAGATACGCAGTATTTT.

This clonotype was found many times. J is TRBJ2-5 and V is TRBV7-2; TRBD2 is a possible D gene (5 bases). Germline loops: CDR1 SGHTA, CDR2 FQGNSA. Trimming took 8 bases from V and 5 from J, leaving 9 bases between them. The CDR3 spans 11 residues. For the CDR3, the DNA is TGTGCCAGCGGAGGATGGGAGACCCAGTACTTC. This translates into CASGGWETQYF.

This clonotype was counted many times. The rearrangement links TRBV7-2 to TRBJ2-3, with a weak D call TRBD2 (6 bases). CDR1 SGHTA and CDR2 FQGNSA come from the germline V gene. The ends were cut back, 8 bases at V and 4 bases at J, with 16 bases in the middle. The CDR3 extends over 14 amino acids. For the CDR3, the DNA is TGTGCCAGCGCCCTGGGGGGAGCGGCAGATACGCAGTATTTT. It is translated as CASALGGAADTQYF.